The 13 T cell receptor beta chains below come from one sample, sequenced in a study of PD-L1 blockade in urothelial cancer. Assay: immunoSEQ multiplex PCR; the TCRdb copy retains only in-frame clones and omits some. The sample lists more than 75,000 clones; roughly 90% were seen once. Sequenced material: PBMCs, taken around atezolizumab (anti-PD-L1) treatment. These receptors were obtained from a man in his sixties with urothelial cancer.

The chain has TRBV5-4 and TRBJ2-7, with TRBD2 matching 9 bases. Trimming at V came to 4 bases and at J to 3 bases, leaving 5 bases not matched to a gene. The CDR3 is made up of 14 amino acids. CDR1 is SGHNT, CDR2 YYREEE, per germline (reference sequence). CDR3 DNA: TGTGCCAGCAGCCCAGCGGGAGGAGACTACGAGCAGTACTTC. This sequence encodes CASSPAGGDYEQYF.

The J gene is TRBJ2-2, the V gene TRBV18; TRBD1 might be the D (5 bases). This CDR3 has 16 amino acids. The V gene lost 2 bases and the J gene lost 1 base, with 11 bases spanning the gap. Germline CDR1 reads KGHSH; CDR2 reads LQKENI. The CDR3 DNA follows: TGTGCCAGCTCACCAGCCACAGGTGGGAACACCGGGGAGCTGTTTTTT. Protein: CASSPATGGNTGELFF.

This chain connects TRBV5-6 to TRBJ2-1, with 7 bases identical to TRBD2. Germline trimming cut 8 bases from V and 8 bases from J; bases unmatched to any gene: 10. This CDR3 spans 13 amino acids. Germline lookup yields CDR1 SGHDT and CDR2 YYEEEE. The CDR3 spells CASHSGTNDEQFF. The CDR3 DNA follows: TGTGCCAGTCACTCCGGGACTAATGATGAGCAGTTCTTC.

Here the CDR3 reads CASSQDRVIGQLNNQPQHF. In DNA form, the CDR3 reads TGCGCCAGCAGCCAAGATAGGGTGATTGGACAGCTCAACAATCAGCCCCAGCATTTT. V gene TRBV4-3 combines with J gene TRBJ1-5; D may be TRBD1 (6 bases). V shed 0 bases and J shed 3 bases, with 21 bases lying between them. Germline V CDR1 and CDR2: LGHNA, YSLEER. There are 19 residues in the CDR3.

V and J are TRBV18 and TRBJ1-2; 7 bases are shared with TRBD1. The CDR3 consists of 16 residues. Looked up from germline, CDR1 is KGHSH and CDR2 is LQKENI. V dropped 3 bases and J dropped 3; count of bases not matched to a gene: 10. Here the CDR3 reads CASSPQGTGVDYGYTF. As DNA, the CDR3 is TGTGCCAGCTCACCCCAGGGTACAGGGGTGGACTATGGCTACACCTTC. Full variable domain (missing parts from reference TRBV18 and TRBJ1-2): NAGVMQNPRHLVRRRGQEARLRCSPMKGHSHVYWYRQLPEEGLKFMVYLQKENIIDESGMPKERFSAEFPKEGPSILRIQQVVRGDSAAYFCASSPQGTGVDYGYTFGSGTRLTVV.

The CDR3 region is CASSEVSGNEAFF. DNA of the CDR3: TGTGCCAGCAGTGAAGTATCGGGAAATGAAGCTTTCTTT. The chain carries TRBV6-1 and TRBJ1-1; D gene ambiguous. Germline CDR1 and CDR2: MNHNS and SASEGT. The CDR3 consists of 13 residues. V lost 1 base, J lost 7 bases, and 10 bases lay in between.

V is TRBV6-5 and J is TRBJ2-1; 9 positions agree with TRBD2. J gave up 7 bases and V 7 bases, and 11 bases lay outside the gene matches. In germline, CDR1 is MNHEY, CDR2 SVGAGI. The CDR3 length is 15 residues. CDR3 DNA sequence: TGTGCCAGCACCGTGGGGGGACTAGCTGGTAATGAGCAGTTCTTC. Amino acids: CASTVGGLAGNEQFF.

The chain joins TRBV6-5 to TRBJ2-7; 10 bases agree with TRBD2. Per the germline V gene, CDR1 is MNHEY and CDR2 is SVGAGI. The CDR3 has 14 amino acids. V trimming: 10 bases; J trimming: 2 bases; junction bases outside the gene matches: 8. Written as DNA, the CDR3 is TGTGCCACCCGACCTAGCGGGGGCACCTACGAGCAGTACTTC. Translating gives CATRPSGGTYEQYF.

The V call is TRBV7-2, the J call TRBJ2-2; 10 nucleotides agree with TRBD1. Trimming cost V 0 bases and J 4 bases; bases outside gene matches: 5. Germline CDR1 is SGHTA and CDR2 is FQGNSA. This CDR3 has 17 amino acids. The CDR3 region is CASSLAGTGVITGELFF. The CDR3 nucleotides are TGTGCCAGCAGCTTAGCCGGGACAGGGGTTATCACCGGGGAGCTGTTTTTT.

The rearrangement links TRBV7-3 to TRBJ2-1, with 8 positions matching TRBD2. The CDR3 sequence is 16 residues long. J lost 4 bases, V lost 4 bases, and 9 bases had no gene match. Germline V CDR1 and CDR2: SGHTA, FQGTGA. CDR3 nucleotides: TGTGCCAGCAGCTCTGGCTCGGTAGCGGGGTACAATGAGCAGTTCTTC. Encoded protein: CASSSGSVAGYNEQFF.

The genes are TRBV19 and TRBJ2-1; 9 positions agree with TRBD2. With 4 bases clipped from V and 2 bases from J, the junction kept 3 bases outside the gene matches. CDR3 size: 15 residues. CDR1 and CDR2 (germline): LNHDA, SQIVND (reference sequence). The CDR3: CASSKASGAYNEQFF. The CDR3 DNA sequence: TGTGCCAGTAGTAAGGCTAGCGGGGCCTACAATGAGCAGTTCTTC.

The V and J genes are TRBV9 and TRBJ2-7; 12 nucleotides agree with TRBD2. V shed 2 bases and J 5 bases; nucleotides not matched to a gene: 8. Germline assignment: CDR1 SGDLS and CDR2 YYNGEE. There are 16 residues in the CDR3. CDR3 in DNA: TGTGCCAGCAGCGTGGCTCTAGCGGGGGGGCAGCACGAGCAGTACTTC. It yields the protein CASSVALAGGQHEQYF.

The V call is TRBV9, the J call TRBJ2-5; 7 bases agree with TRBD2. J was trimmed by 4 bases and V by 3 bases; bases with no gene match: 9. Germline CDR1 is SGDLS and CDR2 is YYNGEE. CDR3 length: 15 residues. As DNA, the CDR3 is TGTGCCAGCAGCGCTGGGGAGGGCCGGGGAGAGACCCAGTACTTC. Amino acids: CASSAGEGRGETQYF.